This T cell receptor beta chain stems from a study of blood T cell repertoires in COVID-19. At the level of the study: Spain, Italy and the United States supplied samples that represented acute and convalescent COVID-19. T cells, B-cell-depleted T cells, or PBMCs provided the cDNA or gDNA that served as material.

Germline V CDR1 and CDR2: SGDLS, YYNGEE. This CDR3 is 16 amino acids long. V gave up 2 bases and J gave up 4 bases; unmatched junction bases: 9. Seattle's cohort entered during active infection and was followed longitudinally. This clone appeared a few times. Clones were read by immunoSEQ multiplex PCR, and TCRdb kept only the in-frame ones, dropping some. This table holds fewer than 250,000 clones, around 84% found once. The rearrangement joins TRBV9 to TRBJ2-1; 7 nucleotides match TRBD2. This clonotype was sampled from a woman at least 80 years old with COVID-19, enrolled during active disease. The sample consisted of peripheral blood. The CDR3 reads CASSVDQRGTYNEQFF. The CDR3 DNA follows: TGTGCCAGCAGCGTCGACCAGCGGGGCACATACAATGAGCAGTTCTTC.